This T cell receptor beta chain was identified during a study of T cells in narcolepsy. Study outcomes and limitations: Blood of same and different patients, but not healthy controls, reportedly held recurring autoreactive clonotypes.

The protocol was immunoSEQ multiplex PCR, while the TCRdb copy is restricted to in-frame clones and leaves out a portion. The table includes tens of thousands of clones, 70% to 80% detected once. The CDR3 is 14 amino acids. CDR1 is LGHNA and CDR2 is YNFKEQ in the germline V gene. Deletions cut 5 bases from V and 4 bases from J, with 14 bases between. About this clone: Its matching antigen is unknown.

This receptor was identified in a human donor in good health. V and J are TRBV4-2 and TRBJ1-1; possibly TRBD1 for D (6 bases). The sample comprised memory (CD45RA-) CD4+ T cells from blood. As DNA, the CDR3 is TGTGCCAGCAGCTTGGACAGTGTTTCCACTGAAGCTTTCTTT. It translates to CASSLDSVSTEAFF.